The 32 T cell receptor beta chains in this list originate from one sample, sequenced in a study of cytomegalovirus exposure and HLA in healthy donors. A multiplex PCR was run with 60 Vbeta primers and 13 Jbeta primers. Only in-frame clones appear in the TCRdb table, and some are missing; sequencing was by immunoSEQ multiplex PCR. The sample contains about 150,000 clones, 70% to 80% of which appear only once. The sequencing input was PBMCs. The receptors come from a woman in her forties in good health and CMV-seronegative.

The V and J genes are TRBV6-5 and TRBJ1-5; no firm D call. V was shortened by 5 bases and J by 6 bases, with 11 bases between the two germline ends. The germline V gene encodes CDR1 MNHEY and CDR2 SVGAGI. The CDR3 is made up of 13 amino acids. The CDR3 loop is CASSSLVSQPQHF. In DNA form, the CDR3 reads TGTGCCAGCAGTAGTCTCGTTAGTCAGCCCCAGCATTTT.

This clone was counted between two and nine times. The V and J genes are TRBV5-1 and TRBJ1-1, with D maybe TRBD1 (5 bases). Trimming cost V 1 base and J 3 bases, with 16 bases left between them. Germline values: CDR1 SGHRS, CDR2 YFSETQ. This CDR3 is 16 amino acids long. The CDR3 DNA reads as TGCGCCAGCAGCTTGATTCCGCGAGGGGACTACACTGAAGCTTTCTTT. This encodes CASSLIPRGDYTEAFF.

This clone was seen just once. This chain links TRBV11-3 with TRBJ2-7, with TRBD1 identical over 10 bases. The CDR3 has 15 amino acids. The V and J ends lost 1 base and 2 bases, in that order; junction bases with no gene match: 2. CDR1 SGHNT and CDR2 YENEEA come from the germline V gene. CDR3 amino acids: CASSLAGTGAYEQYF. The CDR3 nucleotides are TGTGCCAGCAGCTTAGCTGGGACAGGGGCCTACGAGCAGTACTTC.

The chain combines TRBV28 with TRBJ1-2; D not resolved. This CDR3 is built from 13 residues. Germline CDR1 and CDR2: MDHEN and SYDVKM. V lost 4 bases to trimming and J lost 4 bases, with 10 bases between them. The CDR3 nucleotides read TGTGCCAGCAGTTCCCCCGGCGGCTATGGCTACACCTTC. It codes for CASSSPGGYGYTF.

Here the CDR3 reads CASSEAKASGNTIYF. In DNA, the CDR3 is TGTGCCAGCAGTGAAGCGAAAGCCTCTGGAAACACCATATATTTT. This chain uses TRBV2 with TRBJ1-3; D call uncertain. The ends were cut back, 0 bases at V and 0 bases at J, with 6 bases in the middle. Germline CDR1 is SNHLY and CDR2 is FYNNEI. The CDR3 loop spans 15 amino acids.

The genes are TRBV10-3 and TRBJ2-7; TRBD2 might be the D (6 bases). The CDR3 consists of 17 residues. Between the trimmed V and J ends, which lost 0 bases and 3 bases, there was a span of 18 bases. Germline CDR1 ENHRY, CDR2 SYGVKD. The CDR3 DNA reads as TGTGCCATCAGTGAGTCTCTGCGGCCCGGGGGATACTACGAGCAGTACTTC. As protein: CAISESLRPGGYYEQYF.

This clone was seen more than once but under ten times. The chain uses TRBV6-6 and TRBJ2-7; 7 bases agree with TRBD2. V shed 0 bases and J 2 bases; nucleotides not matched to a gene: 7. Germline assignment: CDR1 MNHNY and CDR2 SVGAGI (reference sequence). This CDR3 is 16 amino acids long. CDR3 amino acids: CASSYSTSNPAYEQYF. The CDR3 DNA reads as TGTGCCAGCAGTTACTCGACTAGCAACCCCGCCTACGAGCAGTACTTC.

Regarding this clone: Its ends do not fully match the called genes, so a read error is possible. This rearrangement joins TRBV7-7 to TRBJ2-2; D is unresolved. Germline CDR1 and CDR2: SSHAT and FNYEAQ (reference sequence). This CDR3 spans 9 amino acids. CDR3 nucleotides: TGTGCTAGCATCCCCGGGCTGTTTTTT. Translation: CASIPGLFF.

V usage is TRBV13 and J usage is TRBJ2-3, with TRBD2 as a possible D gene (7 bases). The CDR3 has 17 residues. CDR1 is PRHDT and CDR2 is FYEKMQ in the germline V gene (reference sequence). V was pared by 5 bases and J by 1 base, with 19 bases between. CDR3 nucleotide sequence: TGTGCCAGCAGCCGCGGATGGGGGGGCGCGGGCACAGATACGCAGTATTTT. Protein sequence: CASSRGWGGAGTDTQYF.

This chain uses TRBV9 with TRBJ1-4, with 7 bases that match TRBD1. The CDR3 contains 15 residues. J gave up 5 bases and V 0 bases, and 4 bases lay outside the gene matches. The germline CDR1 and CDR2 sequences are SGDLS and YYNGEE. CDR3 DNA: TGTGCCAGCAGCGTAGAGGGGGCCCTCAATGAAAAACTGTTTTTT. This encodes CASSVEGALNEKLFF.

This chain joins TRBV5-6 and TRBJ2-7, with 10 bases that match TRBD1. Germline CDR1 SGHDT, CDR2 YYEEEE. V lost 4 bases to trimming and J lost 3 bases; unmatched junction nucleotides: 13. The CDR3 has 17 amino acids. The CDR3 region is CASSPSSGTGVLYEQYF. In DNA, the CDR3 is TGTGCCAGCAGCCCCTCTTCCGGGACAGGGGTCCTCTACGAGCAGTACTTC.

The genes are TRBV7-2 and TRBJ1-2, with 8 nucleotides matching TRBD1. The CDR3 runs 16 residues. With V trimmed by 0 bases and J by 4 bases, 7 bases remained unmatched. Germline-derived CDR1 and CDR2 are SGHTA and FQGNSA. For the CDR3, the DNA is TGTGCCAGCAGCTTAGCAGCGACAGGGGCAGGCTATGGCTACACCTTC. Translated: CASSLAATGAGYGYTF.

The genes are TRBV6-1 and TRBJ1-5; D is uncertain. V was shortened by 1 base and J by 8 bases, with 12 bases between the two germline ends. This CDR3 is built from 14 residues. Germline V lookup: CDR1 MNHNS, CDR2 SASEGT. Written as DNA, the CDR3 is TGTGCCAGCAGTGAAGTTGCGTACGGAGAGCCCCAGCATTTT. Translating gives CASSEVAYGEPQHF.

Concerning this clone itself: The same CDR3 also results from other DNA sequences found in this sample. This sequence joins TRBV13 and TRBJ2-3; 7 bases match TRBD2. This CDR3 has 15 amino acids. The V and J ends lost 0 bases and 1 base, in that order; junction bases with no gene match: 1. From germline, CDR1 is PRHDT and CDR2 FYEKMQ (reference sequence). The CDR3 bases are TGTGCCAGCAGCTTAGGGCTAGCGGGCACAGATACGCAGTATTTT. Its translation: CASSLGLAGTDTQYF.

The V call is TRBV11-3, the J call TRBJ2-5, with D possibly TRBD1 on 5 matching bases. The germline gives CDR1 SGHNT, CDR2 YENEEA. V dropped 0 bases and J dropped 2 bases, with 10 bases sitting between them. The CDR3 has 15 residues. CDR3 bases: TGTGCCAGCAGCTTAGATTCAGGGTATCAAGAGACCCAGTACTTC. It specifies CASSLDSGYQETQYF.

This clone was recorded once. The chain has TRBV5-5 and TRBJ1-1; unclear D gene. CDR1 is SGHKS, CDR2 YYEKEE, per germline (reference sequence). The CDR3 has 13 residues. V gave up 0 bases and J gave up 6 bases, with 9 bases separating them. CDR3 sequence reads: CASSLGQVPEAFF. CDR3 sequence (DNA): TGTGCCAGCAGCTTGGGGCAGGTACCTGAAGCTTTCTTT.

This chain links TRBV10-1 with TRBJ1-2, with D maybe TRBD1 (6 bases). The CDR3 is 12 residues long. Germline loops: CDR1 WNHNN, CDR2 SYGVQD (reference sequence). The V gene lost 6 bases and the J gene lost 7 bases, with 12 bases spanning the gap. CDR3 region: CASRYRVRGYTF. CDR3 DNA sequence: TGCGCCAGCAGATACAGGGTTCGTGGCTACACCTTC.

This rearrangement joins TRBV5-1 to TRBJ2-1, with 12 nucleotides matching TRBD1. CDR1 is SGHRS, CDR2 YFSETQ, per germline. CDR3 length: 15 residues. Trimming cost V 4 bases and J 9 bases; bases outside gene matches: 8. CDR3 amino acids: CASSTGTGGSGEQFF. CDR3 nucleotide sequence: TGCGCCAGCAGCACCGGGACAGGGGGCTCGGGTGAGCAGTTCTTC.

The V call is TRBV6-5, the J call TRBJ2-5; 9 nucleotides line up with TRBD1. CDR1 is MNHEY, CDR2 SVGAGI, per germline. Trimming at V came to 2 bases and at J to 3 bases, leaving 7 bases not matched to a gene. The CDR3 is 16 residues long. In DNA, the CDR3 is TGTGCCAGCAGTTACCCCCGGACAGGGGACAAAGAGACCCAGTACTTC. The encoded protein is CASSYPRTGDKETQYF.

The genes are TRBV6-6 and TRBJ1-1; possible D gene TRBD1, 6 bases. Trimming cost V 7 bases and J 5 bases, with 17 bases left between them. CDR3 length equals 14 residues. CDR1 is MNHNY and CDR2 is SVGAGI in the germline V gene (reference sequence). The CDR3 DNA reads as TGTGCCAGCAATTCAGCGGTAAGGGGGACTGAAGCTTTCTTT. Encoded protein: CASNSAVRGTEAFF.

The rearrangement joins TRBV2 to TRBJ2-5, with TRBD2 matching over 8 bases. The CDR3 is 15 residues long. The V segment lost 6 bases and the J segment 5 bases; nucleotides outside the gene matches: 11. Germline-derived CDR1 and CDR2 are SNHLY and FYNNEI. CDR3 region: CASREGGGRRETQYF. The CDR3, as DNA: TGTGCCAGCAGGGAGGGCGGGGGGCGGAGGGAGACCCAGTACTTC.

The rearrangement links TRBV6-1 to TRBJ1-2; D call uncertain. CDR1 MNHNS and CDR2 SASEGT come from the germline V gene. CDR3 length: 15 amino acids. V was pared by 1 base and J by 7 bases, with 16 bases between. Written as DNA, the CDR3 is TGTGCCAGCAGTGAAGAAACCCCCTACGGACTTGGCTACACCTTC. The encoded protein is CASSEETPYGLGYTF.

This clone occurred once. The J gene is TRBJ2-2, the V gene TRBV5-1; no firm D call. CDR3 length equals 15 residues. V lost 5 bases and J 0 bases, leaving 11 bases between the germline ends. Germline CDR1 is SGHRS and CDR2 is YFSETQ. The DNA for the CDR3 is TGCGCCAGCAGACCCGACACTGCGAACACCGGGGAGCTGTTTTTT. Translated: CASRPDTANTGELFF.

The chain's CDR3 is CASSLPSPDRAYGYTF. CDR3 sequence (DNA): TGTGCCAGCAGCTTACCTAGCCCGGACAGGGCCTATGGCTACACCTTC. This chain uses TRBV7-8 with TRBJ1-2; 8 nucleotides line up with TRBD1. This CDR3 comprises 16 residues. Germline CDR1 SGHVS, CDR2 FQNEAQ. V trimming: 2 bases; J trimming: 4 bases; junction bases outside the gene matches: 9.

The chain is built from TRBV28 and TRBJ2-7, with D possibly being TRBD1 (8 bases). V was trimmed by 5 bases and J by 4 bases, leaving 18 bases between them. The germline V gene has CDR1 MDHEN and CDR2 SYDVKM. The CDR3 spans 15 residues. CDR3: CASSISQGGGYEQYF. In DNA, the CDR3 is TGTGCCAGCAGTATCTCACAGGGGGGGGGATACGAGCAGTACTTC.

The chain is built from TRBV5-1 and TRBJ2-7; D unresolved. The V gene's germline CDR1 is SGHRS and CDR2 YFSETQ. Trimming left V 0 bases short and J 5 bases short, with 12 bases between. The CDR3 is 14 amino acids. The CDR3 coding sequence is TGCGCCAGCAGCTTGGCCCTAGAACGTAACGAGCAGTACTTC. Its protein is CASSLALERNEQYF. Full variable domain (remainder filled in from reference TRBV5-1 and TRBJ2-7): KAGVTQTPRYLIKTRGQQVTLSCSPISGHRSVSWYQQTPGQGLQFLFEYFSETQRNKGNFPGRFSGRQFSNSRSEMNVSTLELGDSALYLCASSLALERNEQYFGPGTRLTVT.

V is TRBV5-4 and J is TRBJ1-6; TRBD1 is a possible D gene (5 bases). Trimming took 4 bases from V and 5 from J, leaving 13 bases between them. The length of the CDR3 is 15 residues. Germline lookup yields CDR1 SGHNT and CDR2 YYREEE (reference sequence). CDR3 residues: CASSPSGRDNSPLHF. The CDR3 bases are TGTGCCAGCAGCCCATCAGGGAGGGATAATTCACCCCTCCACTTT.

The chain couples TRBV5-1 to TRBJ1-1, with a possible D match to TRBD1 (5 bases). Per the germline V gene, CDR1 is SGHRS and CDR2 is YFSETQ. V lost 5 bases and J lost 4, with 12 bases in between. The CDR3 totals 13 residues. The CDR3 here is CASSTTGGTEAFF. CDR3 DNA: TGCGCCAGCAGTACTACAGGTGGCACTGAAGCTTTCTTT. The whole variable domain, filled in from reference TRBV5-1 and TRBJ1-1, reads KAGVTQTPRYLIKTRGQQVTLSCSPISGHRSVSWYQQTPGQGLQFLFEYFSETQRNKGNFPGRFSGRQFSNSRSEMNVSTLELGDSALYLCASSTTGGTEAFFGQGTRLTVV.

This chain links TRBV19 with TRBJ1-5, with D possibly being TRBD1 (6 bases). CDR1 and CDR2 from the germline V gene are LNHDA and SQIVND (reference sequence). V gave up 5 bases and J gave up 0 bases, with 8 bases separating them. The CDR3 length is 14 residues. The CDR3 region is CASSSGDSNQPQHF. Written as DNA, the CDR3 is TGTGCCAGTAGTTCAGGGGATAGCAATCAGCCCCAGCATTTT.

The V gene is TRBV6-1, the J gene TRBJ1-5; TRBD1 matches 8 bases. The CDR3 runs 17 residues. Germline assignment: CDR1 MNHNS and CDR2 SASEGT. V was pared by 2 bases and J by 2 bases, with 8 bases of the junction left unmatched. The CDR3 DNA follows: TGTGCCAGCAGTGAACGGGCAGGGGGCGGGGGCAATCAGCCCCAGCATTTT. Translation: CASSERAGGGGNQPQHF.

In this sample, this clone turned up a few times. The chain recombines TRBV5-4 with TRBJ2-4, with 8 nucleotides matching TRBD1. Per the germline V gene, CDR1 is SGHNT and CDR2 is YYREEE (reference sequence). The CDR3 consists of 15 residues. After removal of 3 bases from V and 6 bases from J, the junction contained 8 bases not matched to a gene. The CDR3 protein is CASSSDRAERNIQYF. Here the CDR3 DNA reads TGTGCCAGCAGCTCGGACAGGGCCGAAAGAAACATTCAGTACTTC.

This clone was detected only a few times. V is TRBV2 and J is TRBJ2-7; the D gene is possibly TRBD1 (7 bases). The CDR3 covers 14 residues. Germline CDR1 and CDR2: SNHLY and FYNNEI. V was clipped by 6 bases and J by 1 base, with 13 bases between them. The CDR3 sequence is CASRATGRSYEQYF. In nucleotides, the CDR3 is TGTGCCAGCAGAGCGACAGGGAGGTCCTACGAGCAGTACTTC.